The source of this T cell receptor beta chain is a study of blood T cell repertoires in COVID-19. Across the whole study: The analysed material was cDNA or gDNA that came from T cells, B-cell-depleted T cells, or PBMCs.

Comment on this clone: Additional DNA sequences in this sample encode the identical CDR3.

Residents of about two dozen US areas, aged about 18 to 100 years, made up the participants. Per the original data handling: Estimates of nucleated cell counts were drawn from the amplification of reference gene primers. Assay used: immunoSEQ multiplex PCR; TCRdb lists only in-frame clones, some missing. That table is the source of V, J and clone size, and D and trimming were worked out from the DNA. The sample has approximately 300,000 clones; 90% are singletons. The CDR3 sequence is 12 residues long. V was shortened by 5 bases and J by 0 bases, with 2 bases between the two germline ends. Germline values: CDR1 MDHEN, CDR2 SYDVKM.

Sequencing input: PBMCs or T cells enriched from blood (not recorded which). The chain combines TRBV28 with TRBJ1-3; D call uncertain. This sequence was found in a woman younger than 30 with acute COVID-19. The CDR3 DNA is TGTGCCAGCAGTCTCTCTGGAAACACCATATATTTT. It is translated as CASSLSGNTIYF.